Detailed here is one TCR beta chain. Antigen unknown. This sample's treatment: some 19 received Ad26.COV2.S at low or high dose, single or two shots; 5 received placebo; per-sample allocation not given. Sampling occurred on day 63 after the first vaccine or placebo injection. Sequenced by immunoSEQ multiplex PCR; TCRdb stores in-frame clones only, minus some. In the table there are 400,000 to 450,000 clones, about 90% of which are singletons. These data come from a study of Ad26.COV2.S vaccination and SARS-CoV-2 variants. Study in general: The Ad26.COV2.S arm of the COV1001 trial was where the donor was placed. Once, or twice with 56 days between doses, Ad26.COV2.S was given intramuscularly.

The CDR3 is made up of 19 amino acids. The V and J ends lost 4 bases and 0 bases, in that order; junction bases with no gene match: 11. CDR1 is SGHRS, CDR2 YFSETQ, per germline. Study-wide results and caveats: Similar non-spike TCR breadth was seen in vaccine and placebo recipients.

Sequenced here: peripheral blood, sampled in a trial of Ad26.COV2.S vaccine versus placebo. The receptor comes from a person between 18 and 59 years old who received the Ad26.COV2.S COVID-19 vaccine or a placebo. The chain has TRBV5-1 and TRBJ2-2; 11 bases are a match to TRBD1. CDR3: CASSRRGQGGIANTGELFF. In DNA form, the CDR3 reads TGCGCCAGCAGCAGACGGGGACAGGGGGGCATCGCGAACACCGGGGAGCTGTTTTTT.